This paragraph covers one TCR beta chain sequence. The sample belongs to a study of blood T cell repertoires in COVID-19. Per the original methods: Amplification with reference gene primers provided the estimates of nucleated cell counts. Sequencing was performed with immunoSEQ multiplex PCR; in TCRdb, only in-frame clones are kept and a portion is missing. The V and J calls and clone size are taken from that table; D and trimming were inferred from the DNA. The sample carries a few hundred thousand clones, 80% recorded once. The TCR sequence derives from a man between 25 and 39 years old with acute COVID-19. Sequences were obtained from PBMCs or T cells enriched from blood (not recorded which).

The CDR3 reads CASSEGRASGAGEQYF. In nucleotides, the CDR3 is TGTGCCAGCAGTGAAGGAAGGGCTAGCGGAGCGGGCGAGCAGTACTTC. The chain recombines TRBV2 with TRBJ2-7; the match to TRBD2 covers 7 bases. V lost 1 base, J lost 6 bases, and 12 bases stayed unmatched. The CDR3 spans 16 residues. Germline CDR1 is SNHLY and CDR2 is FYNNEI.